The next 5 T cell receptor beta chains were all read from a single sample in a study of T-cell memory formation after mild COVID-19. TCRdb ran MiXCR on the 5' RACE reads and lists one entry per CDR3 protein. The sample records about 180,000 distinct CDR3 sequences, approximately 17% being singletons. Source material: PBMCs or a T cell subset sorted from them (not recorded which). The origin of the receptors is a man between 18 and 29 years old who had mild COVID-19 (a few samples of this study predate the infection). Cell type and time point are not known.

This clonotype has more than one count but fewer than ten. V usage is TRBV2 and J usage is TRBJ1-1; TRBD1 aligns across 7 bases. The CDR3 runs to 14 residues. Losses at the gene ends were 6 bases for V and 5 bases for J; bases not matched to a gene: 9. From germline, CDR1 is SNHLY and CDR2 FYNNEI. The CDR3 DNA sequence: TGTGCCAGCAGACTCGAGGGGGCCCGGACTGAAGCTTTCTTT. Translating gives CASRLEGARTEAFF.

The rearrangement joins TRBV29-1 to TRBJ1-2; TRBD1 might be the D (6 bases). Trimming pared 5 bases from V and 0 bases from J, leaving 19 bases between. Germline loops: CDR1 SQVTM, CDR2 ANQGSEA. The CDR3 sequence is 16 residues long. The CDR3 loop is CSVIRAGDWANYGYTF. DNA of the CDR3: TGCAGCGTTATTCGGGCAGGGGACTGGGCTAACTATGGCTACACCTTC.

The CDR3 loop is CATVDRADTQYF. The CDR3 nucleotides are TGTGCCACCGTCGACAGGGCAGATACGCAGTATTTT. The chain combines TRBV24-1 with TRBJ2-3, with TRBD1 identical over 7 bases. The CDR3 is 12 residues long. The ends lost 9 bases at V and 4 bases at J; junction bases unmatched: 3. Germline CDR1 is KGHDR and CDR2 is SFDVKD.

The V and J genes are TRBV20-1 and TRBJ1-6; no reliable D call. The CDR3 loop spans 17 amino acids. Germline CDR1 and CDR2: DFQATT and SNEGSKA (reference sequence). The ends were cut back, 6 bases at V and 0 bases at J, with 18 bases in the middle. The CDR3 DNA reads TGCAGTGCGAGCAGGAGCGTTTCGAGCTCCTATAATTCACCCCTCCACTTT. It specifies CSASRSVSSSYNSPLHF.

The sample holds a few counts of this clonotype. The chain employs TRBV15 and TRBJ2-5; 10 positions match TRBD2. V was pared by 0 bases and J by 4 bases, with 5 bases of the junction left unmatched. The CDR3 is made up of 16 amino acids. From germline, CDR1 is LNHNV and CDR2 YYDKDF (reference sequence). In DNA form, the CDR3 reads TGTGCCACCAGCAGAGACAGGCTAGCGGGGGTAGAGACCCAGTACTTC. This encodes CATSRDRLAGVETQYF.